This record covers a single T cell receptor (beta chain). Participants were aged about 18 to 89 years from around 24 US areas. Assignment of participants to cohorts was predicated upon participant-reported clinical history. This sample was taken from a study of blood T cell repertoires in COVID-19. Trimming at V came to 8 bases and at J to 7 bases, leaving 11 bases not matched to a gene. Per germline, CDR1 MNHEY and CDR2 SVGAGI. The CDR3 length is 14 residues. As processed by the authors: Amplification from reference gene primers served as the basis for estimated nucleated cell counts. Produced via immunoSEQ multiplex PCR; TCRdb's table is partial and in-frame only. That table furnishes V, J and clone size, whereas the DNA furnished D and trimming. The top ten clones hold less than 1.5% of a sample with about 210,000 clones, over 80% of them seen once.

The chain uses TRBV6-5 and TRBJ1-3; 7 nucleotides match TRBD1. The sample comprised PBMCs or T cells enriched from blood (not recorded which). This TCR came from a man between 25 and 39 years old who had recovered from COVID-19. The CDR3 DNA reads as TGTGCCAGCTGGATCCCGGGACAGAGGAACACCATATATTTT. It specifies CASWIPGQRNTIYF.